This entry is about one T cell receptor beta chain. Individuals drawn from some 25 US areas were about 18 to 100 years old. What the recovered Cohort 3 donors had was two negative PCRs, clearance, or symptom resolution. The sample is drawn from a study of blood T cell repertoires in COVID-19. About the study: Sources were T cells, B-cell-depleted T cells, or PBMCs; the material itself was cDNA or gDNA.

In germline, CDR1 is SGHVS, CDR2 FQNEAQ. There are 13 residues in the CDR3. Trimming shortened V by 4 bases and J by 3 bases, and 9 bases separated the two germline ends. The authors' processing: The assay estimated nucleated cells by amplifying reference gene primers. Sequenced by immunoSEQ multiplex PCR; TCRdb stores in-frame clones only, minus some. V and J calls and clone size follow that table, whereas D and trimming were derived from the DNA. The table records more than 150,000 clones, around four fifths of them present only once. The TCR was taken from a man aged 40-50 years who had recovered from COVID-19. The sample consisted of PBMCs or T cells enriched from blood (not recorded which). This chain links TRBV7-8 with TRBJ1-1, with D perhaps matching TRBD1 (6 bases). The CDR3 nucleotides are TGTGCCAGCAGCTCGCACAGGGACACTGAAGCTTTCTTT. Residues: CASSSHRDTEAFF.